The 20 T cell receptor beta chains below all came from one sample that was sequenced in a study of prognosis after radiotherapy for stage I lung cancer. It was by two-round multiplex PCR that TCR beta CDR3 was amplified from genomic DNA. The first PCR round targeted every TRBV and TRBJ gene with specific primers. One entry per CDR3 protein results from TCRdb running MiXCR on the multiplex PCR reads. The table records 23,000 or so distinct CDR3 sequences, roughly 35% of them present only once. The sequencing used PBMCs, collected before or after stereotactic body radiation therapy (not recorded which). The receptors shown here come from a donor of 50 years or more with non-small cell lung cancer.

This clonotype was seen many times. The V and J genes are TRBV12-3 or TRBV12-4 and TRBJ1-5, with D perhaps TRBD1 (5 bases). This CDR3 is built from 12 residues. V lost 6 bases to trimming and J lost 15 bases, with 18 bases between them. The chain's CDR3 is CASSTTTGQGHF. The CDR3 DNA reads TGTGCCAGCAGCACAACTACGGGGCAGGGGCATTTT.

Worth noting for this clonotype: The CDR3 ends on some other residue instead of the conserved phenylalanine or tryptophan, so this is likely a read error. The chain links TRBV6-1 to TRBJ1-5; D uncertain. In germline, CDR1 is MNHNS, CDR2 SASEGT. The CDR3 loop spans 16 amino acids. CDR3 region: CASSEAVGRTYHPQHS. CDR3 coding DNA: TGTGCCAGCAGTGAAGCTGTGGGCCGCACCTATCATCCCCAGCATTCT.

This clonotype was counted many times. This chain links TRBV27 with TRBJ1-2; the D is unclear. This CDR3 is built from 14 residues. Germline values: CDR1 MNHEY, CDR2 SMNVEV (reference sequence). The V end lost 6 bases, the J end lost 1 base, and 12 bases lay between the germline ends. CDR3 coding DNA: TGTGCCAGCAGCCGCGGGAATAATAACTATGGCTACACCTTC. This gives the protein CASSRGNNNYGYTF.

Comments on this clonotype: A read error is likely here: a far larger clone is one base away. V usage is TRBV9 and J usage is TRBJ2-7; 7 bases align to TRBD2. Germline V gene data show CDR1 as SGDLS and CDR2 as YYNGEE. The V and J ends lost 4 bases and 7 bases, in that order; junction bases with no gene match: 17. The CDR3 has 16 residues. The CDR3 sequence: CASSSYLAATYVEQYF. DNA of the CDR3: TGTGCCAGCAGCTCCTATCTAGCGGCAACATATGTGGAGCAGTACTTC.

This clonotype is categorized as medium-sized (0.01 to 0.1%). The rearrangement joins TRBV24-1 to TRBJ2-7, with 7 bases identical to TRBD1. Germline CDR1 is KGHDR and CDR2 is SFDVKD. CDR3 length: 13 residues. The V segment lost 11 bases and the J segment 3 bases; nucleotides outside the gene matches: 9. CDR3 sequence: CASLRGGCYEQYF. The CDR3 bases are TGTGCCAGTCTCAGAGGGGGCTGCTACGAGCAGTACTTC.

The genes are TRBV19 and TRBJ1-1, with D hard to call. The germline V gene encodes CDR1 LNHDA and CDR2 SQIVND (reference sequence). The CDR3 contains 12 residues. Trimming removed 5 bases at V and 0 bases at J, with 4 bases between. CDR3 DNA: TGTGCCAGTAGTTTGCTGAACACTGAAGCTTTCTTT. Protein: CASSLLNTEAFF.

This clonotype showed up many times. J is TRBJ2-1 and V is TRBV2; the match to TRBD2 covers 14 bases. Germline values: CDR1 SNHLY, CDR2 FYNNEI. V lost 4 bases and J lost 10; bases outside the gene matches: 9. The CDR3 has 16 residues. The CDR3 sequence: CASSGDGTSGSGEQFF. DNA of the CDR3: TGTGCCAGCAGTGGGGATGGGACTAGCGGGAGTGGAGAGCAGTTCTTC.

This clonotype was seen at least ten times. The chain is built from TRBV4-2 and TRBJ2-3; 11 bases are shared with TRBD2. CDR1 LGHNA and CDR2 YNFKEQ come from the germline V gene. The CDR3 spans 17 residues. Trimming at V came to 2 bases and at J to 2 bases, leaving 6 bases not matched to a gene. CDR3 nucleotides: TGTGCCAGCAGCCAACCCTTAGCGGGGGGGACCACAGATACGCAGTATTTT. Protein: CASSQPLAGGTTDTQYF.

For this clonotype: This probably arose from a read error, given a far larger clone one base away. This chain joins TRBV6-8 and TRBJ1-5; no clear D gene. CDR3 length: 14 amino acids. In germline, CDR1 is MNHGY, CDR2 SAAAGT. In DNA form, the CDR3 reads TGTGCCAGCAGTGGGTCGGGAGGCAATCAGCACCAGCATTTT. It codes for CASSGSGGNQHQHF.

This clonotype was seen repeatedly, ten times or more. The chain recombines TRBV29-1 with TRBJ2-3; D is uncertain. Germline CDR1 and CDR2: SQVTM and ANQGSEA. Trimming took off 2 bases at V and 4 bases at J, with 7 bases between the two ends. The CDR3 has 12 amino acids. The CDR3 DNA follows: TGCAGCGTTGAACGGGCACCAGATACGCAGTATTTT. Its protein product is CSVERAPDTQYF.

As to this clonotype: This may stem from a read error, because a much larger clone lies one nucleotide away. The rearrangement links TRBV4-3 to TRBJ1-2; D call uncertain. Deletions cut 6 bases from V and 8 bases from J, with 16 bases between. The CDR3 length is 13 residues. Germline loops: CDR1 LGHNA, CDR2 YSLEER. This chain's CDR3 is CASRPRGGIGYTF. DNA for the CDR3: TGCGCCAGCAGACCCCGTGGAGGTATCGGCTACACCTTC.

The chain links TRBV7-2 to TRBJ1-1; D is unresolved. There are 14 residues in the CDR3. Germline V lookup: CDR1 SGHTA, CDR2 FQGNSA. The V and J ends lost 2 bases and 9 bases respectively, with 16 bases between them. CDR3 in amino acids: CASSLIRCGRQAFF. CDR3 sequence (DNA): TGTGCCAGCAGCTTAATACGATGCGGGCGGCAAGCTTTCTTT.

This clonotype occurred many times. The rearrangement joins TRBV5-1 to TRBJ2-1; 7 bases are a match to TRBD2. There are 14 residues in the CDR3. The junction had 8 bases not matched to a gene; V was cut back by 2 bases and J by 9 bases. The germline CDR1 and CDR2 sequences are SGHRS and YFSETQ. In DNA form, the CDR3 reads TGCGCCAGCAGCTTCCTAGCGGCCGGGGCTGAGCAGTTCTTC. Protein sequence: CASSFLAAGAEQFF. Filled out from reference TRBV5-1 and TRBJ2-1, the complete variable domain reads KAGVTQTPRYLIKTRGQQVTLSCSPISGHRSVSWYQQTPGQGLQFLFEYFSETQRNKGNFPGRFSGRQFSNSRSEMNVSTLELGDSALYLCASSFLAAGAEQFFGPGTRLTVL.

Remarks on this clonotype: Only one base separates this from a far larger clonotype, so it likely reflects a read error. This chain uses TRBV12-3 or TRBV12-4 with TRBJ1-1, with TRBD1 matching 7 bases. This CDR3 region has 13 residues. The junction had 4 bases not matched to a gene; V was cut back by 6 bases and J by 3 bases. The CDR3 DNA is TGTGCCAGCAGCCAGGGACAGTACACTGAAGCTTTCTTT. As protein: CASSQGQYTEAFF.

Details on this clonotype: This likely stems from a read error, as it lies one base from a far larger clone. The chain employs TRBV6-8 and TRBJ1-2; 10 positions agree with TRBD1. This CDR3 comprises 15 residues. Germline CDR1 is MNHGY and CDR2 is SAAAGT. CDR3 sequence (DNA): TGTTCCAGCATGCACCGGGACAGGGGTATGCATGGCTACACCTTC. Translation gives CSSMHRDRGMHGYTF.

A word on this clonotype: A read error may explain this, as a much larger clone is one base away. V is TRBV27 and J is TRBJ2-7; no reliable D call. CDR1 and CDR2 (germline): MNHEY, SMNVEV (reference sequence). The length of the CDR3 is 13 residues. CDR3 loop: CASSLLASSERYF. In nucleotides, the CDR3 is TGTGCCAGCAGTTTATTAGCCTCCTCCGAGCGGTACTTC.

This clonotype was found many times. CDR3 DNA sequence: TGTGCCAGCAGCCCGAGCGGGTCCTACGAGCAGTACTTC. Translating it yields CASSPSGSYEQYF. The gene calls are TRBV13 and TRBJ2-7; weak D call: TRBD2 (6 bases). Germline V gene lookup returns CDR1 PRHDT and CDR2 FYEKMQ (reference sequence). The CDR3 length is 13 residues. V lost 5 bases to trimming and J lost 1 base, with 9 bases between them. Combining the CDR3 with reference TRBV13 and TRBJ2-7 gives the whole variable domain AAGVIQSPRHLIKEKRETATLKCYPIPRHDTVYWYQQGPGQDPQFLISFYEKMQSDKGSIPDRFSAQQFSDYHSELNMSSLELGDSALYFCASSPSGSYEQYFGPGTRLTVT.

This clonotype showed up many times. V and J are TRBV5-1 and TRBJ2-5; 7 positions agree with TRBD1. Trimming at V came to 8 bases and at J to 3 bases, leaving 13 bases not matched to a gene. The CDR3 runs to 15 residues. Germline CDR1 reads SGHRS; CDR2 reads YFSETQ. CDR3 amino acids: CASQLTGTDKETQYF. Here the CDR3 DNA reads TGCGCCAGTCAGTTGACGGGGACAGACAAAGAGACCCAGTACTTC.

Many counts were recorded for this clonotype. The J gene is TRBJ2-4, the V gene TRBV7-9; D might be TRBD1 (6 bases). Trimming shortened V by 1 base and J by 8 bases, and 12 bases separated the two germline ends. There are 14 residues in the CDR3. Germline-derived CDR1 and CDR2 are SEHNR and FQNEAQ (reference sequence). CDR3 protein: CASSLGQVTDIQYF. The CDR3, as DNA: TGTGCCAGCAGCTTAGGACAGGTTACGGACATTCAGTACTTC.

This clonotype was recorded only once. This chain joins TRBV11-2 and TRBJ2-1, with TRBD1 matching 8 bases. In germline, CDR1 is SGHAT, CDR2 FQNNGV. The CDR3 is 14 amino acids. J lost 4 bases, V lost 4 bases, and 3 bases had no gene match. Written as DNA, the CDR3 is TGTGCCAGCAGCTCCTACAGGGGGTACAATGAGCAGTTCTTC. Translating it yields CASSSYRGYNEQFF.